Shown below are 19 T cell receptor beta chains from a single sample sequenced in a study of blood T cell repertoires in COVID-19. This table comes from immunoSEQ multiplex PCR, and its TCRdb copy is limited to in-frame clones, with some not included. The sample holds about 160,000 clones, around 80% seen once. Source material: peripheral blood. The receptors stem from a woman older than 75 with acute or convalescent COVID-19.

This clone came up once. The chain employs TRBV4-3 and TRBJ2-1; the D gene is possibly TRBD2 (6 bases). The germline V gene encodes CDR1 LGHNA and CDR2 YSLEER. The CDR3 is made up of 12 amino acids. Between the trimmed V and J ends, which lost 1 base and 9 bases, there was a span of 7 bases. CDR3 loop: CASSQGSGEQFF. CDR3 sequence (DNA): TGCGCCAGCAGCCAAGGTAGCGGTGAGCAGTTCTTC.

The V and J genes are TRBV5-5 and TRBJ2-3, with 10 bases aligning to TRBD2. Trimming took 4 bases from V and 3 from J; bases not matched to a gene: 8. Germline V lookup: CDR1 SGHKS, CDR2 YYEKEE (reference sequence). The length of the CDR3 is 16 residues. This chain's CDR3 is CASSTSSGSGTDTQYF. The CDR3 DNA sequence: TGTGCCAGCAGCACTTCTAGCGGGAGTGGGACAGATACGCAGTATTTT.

This sequence joins TRBV10-3 and TRBJ1-1, with a possible D match to TRBD1 (6 bases). CDR1 and CDR2 (germline): ENHRY, SYGVKD. Trimming pared 6 bases from V and 3 bases from J, leaving 8 bases between. The CDR3 runs to 12 residues. The CDR3 loop is CAIRGQDTEAFF. In DNA, the CDR3 is TGTGCCATCAGGGGACAAGACACTGAAGCTTTCTTT.

The rearrangement joins TRBV29-1 to TRBJ2-7; D unresolved. Deletions cut 1 base from V and 2 bases from J, with 6 bases between. The CDR3 sequence is 12 residues long. CDR1 and CDR2 (germline): SQVTM, ANQGSEA. In DNA form, the CDR3 reads TGCAGCGTTGAAGGGCAGACCTACGAGCAGTACTTC. This codes for CSVEGQTYEQYF.

The chain links TRBV5-1 to TRBJ2-1, with 11 bases identical to TRBD2. Germline V lookup: CDR1 SGHRS, CDR2 YFSETQ. The CDR3 is 18 residues long. Trimming removed 5 bases from V and 8 bases from J; junction bases left unmatched: 18. The CDR3 region is CASSIGIPTSGSSHEQFF. Here the CDR3 DNA reads TGCGCCAGCAGTATTGGGATTCCAACTAGCGGGAGCTCTCATGAGCAGTTCTTC.

The genes are TRBV4-2 and TRBJ2-6; 10 bases align to TRBD1. The V gene end was trimmed by 1 base and the J gene end by 0 bases; junction bases not matched to a gene: 3. CDR1 and CDR2 (germline): LGHNA, YNFKEQ. The CDR3 loop spans 18 amino acids. In DNA, the CDR3 is TGTGCCAGCAGCCAAGTTCGGACAGGGGGCTCTGGGGCCAACGTCCTGACTTTC. Translating it yields CASSQVRTGGSGANVLTF.

The chain joins TRBV23-1 to TRBJ1-5, with TRBD1 matching 8 bases. TRBV23-1 is reported as an ORF; its role is uncertain. V shed 0 bases and J 0 bases; nucleotides not matched to a gene: 7. CDR3 length: 18 amino acids. DNA for the CDR3: TGCGCCAGCAGTCAATCAACGACAGGGGACTATAGCAATCAGCCCCAGCATTTT. It codes for CASSQSTTGDYSNQPQHF.

DNA for the CDR3: TGTGCCAGCTCCGTCGGACAGGGCGAGACTGAAGCTTTCTTT. It specifies CASSVGQGETEAFF. The chain is built from TRBV18 and TRBJ1-1; 8 bases fit TRBD1. Germline loops: CDR1 KGHSH, CDR2 LQKENI. CDR3 size: 14 residues. The V and J ends lost 6 bases and 5 bases, in that order; junction bases with no gene match: 8.

This chain connects TRBV27 to TRBJ2-2, with a weak D call TRBD2 (5 bases). The CDR3 contains 15 residues. Deletions cut 0 bases from V and 6 bases from J, with 11 bases between. The germline V gene encodes CDR1 MNHEY and CDR2 SMNVEV (reference sequence). Here the CDR3 DNA reads TGTGCCAGCAGTTTATCCGAACTAGGTTCCGGGGAGCTGTTTTTT. Translation: CASSLSELGSGELFF.

This chain uses TRBV9 with TRBJ2-3; 11 bases fit TRBD2. The germline V gene has CDR1 SGDLS and CDR2 YYNGEE. The CDR3 extends over 16 amino acids. Trimming took 4 bases from V and 2 from J; bases not matched to a gene: 6. DNA for the CDR3: TGTGCCAGCAGCATCGGGACTAGCGGATTCACAGATACGCAGTATTTT. It translates to CASSIGTSGFTDTQYF.

The chain has TRBV14 and TRBJ1-2; D gene ambiguous. The V end was cut by 1 base, the J end by 6 bases, with 9 bases between. This CDR3 is built from 13 residues. CDR1 and CDR2 (germline): SGHDN, FVKESK. The CDR3 here is CASSQGLRDGYTF. The CDR3, as DNA: TGTGCCAGCAGCCAAGGTCTTCGGGATGGCTACACCTTC.

This chain connects TRBV7-2 to TRBJ2-7; 9 bases match TRBD2. This CDR3 region has 15 residues. The germline CDR1 and CDR2 sequences are SGHTA and FQGNSA. With V trimmed by 1 base and J by 3 bases, 4 bases remained unmatched. The DNA for the CDR3 is TGTGCCAGCAGCTTAGGTATTAGCGGGAGCTACGAGCAGTACTTC. This sequence encodes CASSLGISGSYEQYF.

The chain carries TRBV5-5 and TRBJ2-1; 7 bases map to TRBD1. V was clipped by 4 bases and J by 7 bases; unmatched bases: 5. Per germline, CDR1 SGHKS and CDR2 YYEKEE (reference sequence). This CDR3 is built from 13 residues. CDR3 nucleotide sequence: TGTGCCAGCAGCCCTGACAGGGTAAATGAGCAGTTCTTC. Encoded protein: CASSPDRVNEQFF.

V usage is TRBV27 and J usage is TRBJ1-2; D is unresolved. CDR3 length equals 15 residues. Trimming took 1 base from V and 6 from J, leaving 15 bases between them. Germline CDR1 is MNHEY and CDR2 is SMNVEV (reference sequence). The CDR3: CASSLLANGGDGYTF. CDR3 DNA sequence: TGTGCCAGCAGTTTATTGGCCAATGGAGGCGATGGCTACACCTTC.

The gene calls are TRBV18 and TRBJ1-1, with D possibly matching TRBD1 (6 bases). Trimming removed 6 bases at V and 12 bases at J, with 17 bases between. Germline V gene lookup returns CDR1 KGHSH and CDR2 LQKENI. The CDR3 covers 12 residues. CDR3 sequence reads: CASSLRQDPTFF. As DNA, the CDR3 is TGTGCCAGCTCGCTACGACAGGATCCCACTTTCTTT.

This chain uses TRBV18 with TRBJ1-2, with TRBD1 as a possible D gene (5 bases). CDR3 length equals 12 residues. Trimming stripped 6 bases from V and 4 bases from J, with 9 bases between. Germline V lookup: CDR1 KGHSH, CDR2 LQKENI. CDR3 residues: CASSLDSYGYTF. The CDR3 DNA sequence: TGTGCCAGCTCCCTAGACAGCTATGGCTACACCTTC.

This sequence joins TRBV7-9 and TRBJ2-7; D is unresolved. Germline V gene sequence: CDR1 SEHNR, CDR2 FQNEAQ (reference sequence). CDR3 length equals 13 residues. Trimming stripped 1 base from V and 5 bases from J, with 9 bases between. This CDR3 reads CASSLGGIHEQYF. The DNA for the CDR3 is TGTGCCAGCAGCTTAGGAGGCATACACGAGCAGTACTTC.

This rearrangement joins TRBV7-2 to TRBJ2-5; 12 positions match TRBD2. The germline V gene has CDR1 SGHTA and CDR2 FQGNSA. There are 15 residues in the CDR3. Unmatched junction bases numbered 5, after V lost 5 bases and J lost 4 bases. The CDR3 region has the DNA TGTGCCAGCAGCCCGACACTAGCGGGAGGAGAGACCCAGTACTTC. Protein: CASSPTLAGGETQYF.

The CDR3 DNA is TGCAGCGTTGTGAAACAGGGAGGGGAAAAACTGTTTTTT. Encoded protein: CSVVKQGGEKLFF. V is TRBV29-1 and J is TRBJ1-4, with D possibly matching TRBD1 (6 bases). Germline assignment: CDR1 SQVTM and CDR2 ANQGSEA. The ends were cut back, 4 bases at V and 8 bases at J, with 14 bases in the middle. The CDR3 length is 13 residues.